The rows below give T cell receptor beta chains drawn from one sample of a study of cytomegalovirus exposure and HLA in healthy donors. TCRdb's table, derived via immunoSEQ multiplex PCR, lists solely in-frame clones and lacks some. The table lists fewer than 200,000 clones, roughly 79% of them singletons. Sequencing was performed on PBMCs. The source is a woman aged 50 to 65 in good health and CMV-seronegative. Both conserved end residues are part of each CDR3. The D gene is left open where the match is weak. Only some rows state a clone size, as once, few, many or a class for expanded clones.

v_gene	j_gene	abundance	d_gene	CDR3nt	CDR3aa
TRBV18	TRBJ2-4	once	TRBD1	TGTGCCAGCTCACCTCGGGGGGACAGGGCGAAAAACATTCAGTACTTC	CASSPRGDRAKNIQYF
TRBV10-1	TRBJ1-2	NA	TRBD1	TGCGCCAGCAGTGCACCCCGGACAGGGACCTATGGCTACACCTTC	CASSAPRTGTYGYTF
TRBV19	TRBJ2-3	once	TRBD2	TGTGCCAGTAGTATCTATTCTAGCGGTCGCACAGATACGCAGTATTTT	CASSIYSSGRTDTQYF
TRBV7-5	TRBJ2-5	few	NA	TGTTCCAGAAGCTTATGGAGGGAGTCCCGTCAAGAGACCCAGTACTTC	CSRSLWRESRQETQYF
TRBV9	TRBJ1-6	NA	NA	TGTGCCAGCAGCCTAGCGGGGGGTGGCTCACCCCTCCACTTT	CASSLAGGGSPLHF
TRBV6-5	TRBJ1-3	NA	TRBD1	TGTGCCAGCAGGACAGGGGGAGGAGGAAACACCATATATTTT	CASRTGGGGNTIYF
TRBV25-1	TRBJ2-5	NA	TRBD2	TGTGCCAGCAGTGAATCCTCACAACTAGCGGGAGGGCGGGAGACCCAGTACTTC	CASSESSQLAGGRETQYF
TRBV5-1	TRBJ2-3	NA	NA	TGCGCCAGCAGCTTGAGGTGGCAGGGGGGATCAGATACGCAGTATTTT	CASSLRWQGGSDTQYF
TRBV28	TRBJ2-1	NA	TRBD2	TGTGCCAGCAGTTCCCGCCTAGCGGGAGGTGGAAATGAGCAGTTCTTC	CASSSRLAGGGNEQFF
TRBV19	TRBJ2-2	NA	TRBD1	TGTGCCAGTAGTATACCGGGACAGACCAACACCGGGGAGCTGTTTTTT	CASSIPGQTNTGELFF
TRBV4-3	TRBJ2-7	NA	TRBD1	TGCGCCAGCAGCCAAGGAGGTGGCAGGGGGCAATACGAGCAGTACTTC	CASSQGGGRGQYEQYF
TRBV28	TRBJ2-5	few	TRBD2	TGTGCCAGCATGACCTCGGGAGGGACCCAGTACTTC	CASMTSGGTQYF
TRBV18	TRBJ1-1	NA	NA	TGTGCCAGCTCACCGAGCAACAGGGATGCTGAAGCTTTCTTT	CASSPSNRDAEAFF
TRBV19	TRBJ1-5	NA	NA	TGTGCCAGTAGTAGAAAAGGCGACAGTTATAGCAATCAGCCCCAGCATTTT	CASSRKGDSYSNQPQHF
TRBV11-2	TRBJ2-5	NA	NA	TGTGCCAGCAGCTTAGAGAGGAGCGAGACCCAGTACTTC	CASSLERSETQYF
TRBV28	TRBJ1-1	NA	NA	TGTGCCAGCAGGCCAGCAGGGAGGACTGAAGCTTTCTTT	CASRPAGRTEAFF
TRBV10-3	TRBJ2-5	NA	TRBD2	TGTGCCATCCAGGCGGGGGGGGGAGAGACCCAGTACTTC	CAIQAGGGETQYF
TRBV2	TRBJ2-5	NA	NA	TGTGCCAGCAGTGAAAAGCTAGTAGAGACCCAGTACTTC	CASSEKLVETQYF
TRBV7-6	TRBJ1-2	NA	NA	TGTGCCAGCAGCTTAGGGACTGGCAACTATGGCTACACCTTC	CASSLGTGNYGYTF
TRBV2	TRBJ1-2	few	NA	TGTGCCAGCAGTGACCAGGGCAGCTATGGCTACACCTTC	CASSDQGSYGYTF
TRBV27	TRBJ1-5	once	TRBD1	TGTGCCAGCAGTCCCACAGGGGGCGTAGGGCAGCCCCAGCATTTT	CASSPTGGVGQPQHF
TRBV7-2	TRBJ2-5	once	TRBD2	TGTGCCAGCAGTCTGACTAGCGGGGGGGTGCAGGAGACCCAGTACTTC	CASSLTSGGVQETQYF
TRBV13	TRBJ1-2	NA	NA	TGTGCCAGCAGCTTAGGTCGCCGGTCCTATGGCTACACCTTC	CASSLGRRSYGYTF
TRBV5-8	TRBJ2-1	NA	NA	TGTGCCAGCAGCTTCGGACAGACCTCCTACAATGAGCAGTTCTTC	CASSFGQTSYNEQFF
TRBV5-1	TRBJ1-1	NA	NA	TGCGCCAGCAGCTCCCACCAGGGCCGACTGAACACTGAAGCTTTCTTT	CASSSHQGRLNTEAFF
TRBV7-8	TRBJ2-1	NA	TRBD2	TGTGCCAGCAGCGTTACTAGCGGGAGGGCCTCGGGCGAGCAGTTCTTC	CASSVTSGRASGEQFF
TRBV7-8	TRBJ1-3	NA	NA	TGTGCCAGCAGCTTAGGGGGCCCTGGAAACACCATATATTTT	CASSLGGPGNTIYF
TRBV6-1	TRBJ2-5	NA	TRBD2	TGTGCCAGCAGTGGTCGACTAGCGGGAGGGGCAGAGACCCAGTACTTC	CASSGRLAGGAETQYF
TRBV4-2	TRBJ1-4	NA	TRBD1	TGTGCCAGCAGCCAACTGAGCGGGACAGGGGACGAAAAACTGTTTTTT	CASSQLSGTGDEKLFF
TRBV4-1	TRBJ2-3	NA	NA	TGCGCCAGCAGCCAAGATTTAACAGGACGCACAGATACGCAGTATTTT	CASSQDLTGRTDTQYF
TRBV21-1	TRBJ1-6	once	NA	TGTGCCAGCAGCTCAGGGTTGAATAATTCACCCCTCCACTTT	CASSSGLNNSPLHF
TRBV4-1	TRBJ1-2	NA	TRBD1	TGCGCCAGCAGCCAAGTGCAAACAGGGGGTGGCTACACCTTC	CASSQVQTGGGYTF
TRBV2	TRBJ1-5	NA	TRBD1	TGTGCCAGCAGTGAAATCAGGGGGCCGAATCAGCCCCAGCATTTT	CASSEIRGPNQPQHF
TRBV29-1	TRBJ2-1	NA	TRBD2	TGCAGCGTTGCTAGCGGGATTAATGAGCAGTTCTTC	CSVASGINEQFF
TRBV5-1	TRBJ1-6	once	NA	TGCGCCAGCAGCTTGGCCTCGGGGGATAATTCACCCCTCCACTTT	CASSLASGDNSPLHF
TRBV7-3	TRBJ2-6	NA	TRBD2	TGTGCCAGCAGCCCCCGGGGGGGCTCTGGGGCCAACGTCCTGACTTTC	CASSPRGGSGANVLTF
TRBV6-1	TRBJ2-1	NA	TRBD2	TGTGCCAGCAGTGACCCCCTAGCGGGGGGCTCCTACAATGAGCAGTTCTTC	CASSDPLAGGSYNEQFF
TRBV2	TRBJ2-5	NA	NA	TGTGCCAGCAGTTTAACTAGAATCGAGACCCAGTACTTC	CASSLTRIETQYF
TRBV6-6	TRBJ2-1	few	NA	TGTGCCAGCAGTGGAACTACAGGACGCGCCTACAATGAGCAGTTCTTC	CASSGTTGRAYNEQFF
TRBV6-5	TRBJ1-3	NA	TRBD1	TGTGCCAGCAGATCGACAGGGACTGGAAACACCATATATTTT	CASRSTGTGNTIYF
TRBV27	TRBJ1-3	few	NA	TGTGCCAGCAGTTTCCGGGGATCTGGAAACACCATATATTTT	CASSFRGSGNTIYF
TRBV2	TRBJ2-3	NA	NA	TGTGCCAGCAGTACGGGTGGGGATACGCAGTATTTT	CASSTGGDTQYF
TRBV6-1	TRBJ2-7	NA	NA	TGTGCCAGCAGTCACCCACAGGGTACCTACGAGCAGTACTTC	CASSHPQGTYEQYF
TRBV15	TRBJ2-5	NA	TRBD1	TGTGCCACCAGCAGGGACAGGGGAGGAGAGACCCAGTACTTC	CATSRDRGGETQYF
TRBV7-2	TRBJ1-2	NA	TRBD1	TGTGCCAGCAGCTTACCAACGACAGGGCATGGCTACACCTTC	CASSLPTTGHGYTF
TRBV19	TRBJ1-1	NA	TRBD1	TGTGCCAGTAGCTACAACCCCGGGACAGCGAACACTGAAGCTTTCTTT	CASSYNPGTANTEAFF
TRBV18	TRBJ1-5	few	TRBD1	TGTGCCAGCTCACCCCTTGGACAGGGGGCTCAGCCCCAGCATTTT	CASSPLGQGAQPQHF
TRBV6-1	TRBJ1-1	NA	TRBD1	TGTGCCAGCAGGGAACCCGGGACAGGGAACACTGAAGCTTTCTTT	CASREPGTGNTEAFF
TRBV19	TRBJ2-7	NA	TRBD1	TGTGCCAGTAGCTCGACAGGGGCCAACGAGCAGTACTTC	CASSSTGANEQYF
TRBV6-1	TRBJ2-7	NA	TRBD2	TGTGCCAGCAAGGGCAGCGGGAGGTACCCCTACGAGCAGTACTTC	CASKGSGRYPYEQYF
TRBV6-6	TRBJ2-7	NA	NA	TGTGCCAGCACCTTTGCCCACAGGGGGGGATCCTACGAGCAGTACTTC	CASTFAHRGGSYEQYF
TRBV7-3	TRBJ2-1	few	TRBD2	TGTGCCAGCAGCTTATCGGGGGGGGCACTTAATGAGCAGTTCTTC	CASSLSGGALNEQFF
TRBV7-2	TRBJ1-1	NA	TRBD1	TGTGCCAGCAGCTTCGGGGACCAAGGACAGGGGAGAGAAGCTTTCTTT	CASSFGDQGQGREAFF
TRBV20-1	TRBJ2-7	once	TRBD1	TGCAGTGGACAGGGGGCAGGGGAGCAGTACTTC	CSGQGAGEQYF
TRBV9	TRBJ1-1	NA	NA	TGTGCCAGCAGCGTAGAGGCAGGGGTGAACACTGAAGCTTTCTTT	CASSVEAGVNTEAFF
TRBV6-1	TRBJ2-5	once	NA	TGTGCCAGCAGAGGTGGGGGGGCCCAAGAGACCCAGTACTTC	CASRGGGAQETQYF
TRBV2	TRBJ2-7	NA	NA	TGTGCCAGCAGTGTAGAAGCTACCTACGAGCAGTACTTC	CASSVEATYEQYF
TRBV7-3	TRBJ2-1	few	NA	TGTGCCAGCAGCTTAGGGCAGGGTACCTACAATGAGCAGTTCTTC	CASSLGQGTYNEQFF